This T cell receptor (beta chain) is drawn from a study of blood T cell repertoires in COVID-19. The authors' processing: Reference gene primers were amplified, and this amplification served to estimate nucleated cell counts. Some clones are missing from TCRdb's copy, which holds only in-frame ones; the method was immunoSEQ multiplex PCR. V, J and clone size are those of that table, while D and trimming were read from the DNA. The table records over 450,000 clones, around nine tenths of them present only once. Seattle participants joined during active infection and were tracked over time. V shed 2 bases and J shed 7 bases, with 5 bases lying between them. The CDR3 has 10 residues. From germline, CDR1 is SQVTM and CDR2 ANQGSEA.

Sequencing input: peripheral blood. The chain links TRBV29-1 to TRBJ1-1; D gene unclear. This TCR came from a woman aged 45-60 years with COVID-19, enrolled during active disease. The CDR3 loop is CSVEMYEAFF. The DNA of the CDR3 is TGCAGCGTTGAAATGTATGAAGCTTTCTTT.